This T cell receptor beta chain was identified in a study of blood T cell repertoires in COVID-19 (TCRdb year 2020). In terms of the full investigation: Collaborator samples came from the United States, Italy and Spain and covered acute and convalescent phases of COVID-19. The material from the prospective study consisted of cDNA or gDNA derived from T cells, B-cell-depleted T cells, or PBMCs. The dataset comprised deeply sampled blood TCRbeta repertoires from subjects exposed to, actively infected with, or recovered from COVID-19. The repertoires were released in a freely available public database intended as a resource for research on the immune response to SARS-CoV-2. The samples were drawn from two sources: the first 160 participants of the ongoing ImmuneRACE study, and 1,200 or so subjects contributed by 6 global collaborators. A de-identified subject ID, COVID-19 status, age in years and sex were almost always included in the sample metadata. Where available, HLA class I and class II types were taken from metadata supplied by the sample provider and were not determined by assay-based typing.

Notes on this clone: No cognate antigen has been identified for it. No much larger clone is present one base from it, and per-base qualities are unavailable.

The investigation overall reported the following: The quantity of clinical and demographic metadata differed by source and by participant and was supplied without curation.

At one collaborating source in Seattle, patients were enrolled during active infection and were followed longitudinally through the course of disease. The collaborating institutions used their own protocols to collect whole blood in K2EDTA tubes. For TCRbeta analysis, collaborators shipped samples as frozen whole blood, isolated PBMCs, or DNA extracted from either of those sample types. TCRbeta CDR3 regions were amplified from genomic DNA using the immunoSEQ Assay, a bias-controlled multiplex PCR. The paper's processing steps were these. The number of nucleated cells in each sample was estimated from the amplification of reference gene primers within the assay. Sequence reads were collapsed and filtered to measure the absolute abundance of every unique TCRbeta CDR3 rearrangement. For each sample, productive Simpson clonality was calculated by taking the square root of Simpson's diversity index across productive rearrangements. The immuneACCESS repertoire file appears here via TCRdb, limited to in-frame rearrangements. These files lack a portion of the clones; in checked studies, under half of the deficit traces to unresolved V genes, and the cause of the others is not known. That table is the source of V, J and clone size, and D and trimming were worked out from the DNA. For this sample the table gives roughly 180,000 clones, of which 80% to 90% were detected only once. The ten biggest clones cover 10% to 15% of the sample.

The receptor was derived from a woman aged 80 or over with COVID-19, enrolled during active disease. The sample comprised peripheral blood.

The CDR3 protein sequence reads: CAWRAGQGARQYF. The DNA is TGTGCCTGGAGGGCGGGACAGGGGGCTCGGCAGTACTTC. Here the chain combines TRBV30 and TRBJ2-7; the junction holds 12 bases that match TRBD1. CDR1 and CDR2 (GTSNPN, SVGIG) derive from the germline V gene (reference sequence). Spanning cysteine to phenylalanine, the CDR3 consists of 13 amino acids. Only the CDR3 portion is preserved as DNA: 39 bases, with reading frame beginning at the first base. The germline V and J ends show losses of 3 bases and 9 bases respectively, and no gene match explains 6 bases of the junction.